What follows are 8 T cell receptor beta chains derived from one specimen sequenced in a study of T cell repertoires in cytomegalovirus infection. TCRdb redid the calling of the reads with MiXCR, one entry per CDR3 protein. The sample lists about 300,000 distinct CDR3 sequences; about 9.2% were seen once. Sequenced input: PBMCs. The source of these receptors is a human donor in good health (CMV status not recorded). Some clones in this sample may be carry-over from other donors' samples.

There are many counts of this clonotype. V usage is TRBV6-2 or TRBV6-3 and J usage is TRBJ2-3, with D possibly called TRBD1 or TRBD2 (5 bases each). Trimming shortened V by 5 bases and J by 0 bases, and 21 bases separated the two germline ends. The CDR3 consists of 18 residues. Germline assignment: CDR1 MNHEY and CDR2 SVGEGT. DNA of the CDR3: TGTGCCAGCAGTCAAACGCTCGGGACGGCCGCTAGCACAGATACGCAGTATTTT. This sequence encodes CASSQTLGTAASTDTQYF.

This chain connects TRBV6-2 or TRBV6-3 to TRBJ1-1, with D tentatively TRBD1 (6 bases). V shed 6 bases and J shed 1 base, with 12 bases lying between them. CDR3 length: 14 amino acids. Germline V gives CDR1 MNHEY, CDR2 SVGEGT. The CDR3 region has the DNA TGTGCCAGCAGAATTGAGGGGGAGAACACTGAAGCTTTCTTT. Encoded protein: CASRIEGENTEAFF.

This clonotype was observed at least ten times. The chain carries TRBV20-1 and TRBJ2-1, with 10 nucleotides matching TRBD2. V lost 6 bases to trimming and J lost 7 bases; unmatched junction nucleotides: 12. The germline CDR1 and CDR2 sequences are DFQATT and SNEGSKA (reference sequence). CDR3 length equals 15 residues. CDR3 DNA sequence: TGCAGTGCAAGTAGCGGGGGGACTGCAACGAATGAGCAGTTCTTC. This codes for CSASSGGTATNEQFF.

This clonotype was observed a handful of times. The genes are TRBV20-1 and TRBJ1-2; weak D call: TRBD1 (5 bases). Trimming cost V 6 bases and J 0 bases, with 14 bases left between them. The germline V gene encodes CDR1 DFQATT and CDR2 SNEGSKA (reference sequence). The CDR3 extends over 14 amino acids. The CDR3 region is CSAGRGRANYGYTF. CDR3 DNA sequence: TGCAGTGCGGGGAGGGGAAGAGCTAACTATGGCTACACCTTC.

A note on this clonotype: This may be a read error: a much more frequent sequence differs by one nucleotide. The chain joins TRBV29-1 to TRBJ2-2; 7 nucleotides match TRBD1. Germline CDR1 reads SQVTM; CDR2 reads ANQGSEA. The CDR3 has 13 amino acids. Written as DNA, the CDR3 is TGCAGCGTTGAAAAGGGGGCAAACGGGAAGCTGTTTTTT. This translates into CSVEKGANGKLFF.

The sample holds many counts of this clonotype. DNA for the CDR3: TGCAGCGATACGGTAGGCACTGAAGCTTTCTTT. Its protein product is CSDTVGTEAFF. The chain combines TRBV29-1 with TRBJ1-1; no clear D. Trimming pared 7 bases from V and 4 bases from J, leaving 10 bases between. CDR3 size: 11 residues. Germline-derived CDR1 and CDR2 are SQVTM and ANQGSEA.

This clonotype was found many times. DNA for the CDR3: TGTGCCAGCAGGACCGGGACTAGCGGAGGGAATGAGCAGTTCTTC. Amino acids: CASRTGTSGGNEQFF. This chain uses TRBV6-2 or TRBV6-3 with TRBJ2-1, with 11 bases aligning to TRBD2. Germline V gives CDR1 MNHEY, CDR2 SVGEGT. The CDR3 runs 15 residues. Trimming removed 6 bases from V and 7 bases from J; junction bases left unmatched: 8.

J is TRBJ1-5 and V is TRBV2; D unresolved. V was cut by 6 bases and J by 0 bases, with 9 bases left in between. This CDR3 has 14 amino acids. From germline, CDR1 is SNHLY and CDR2 FYNNEI. The chain's CDR3 is CASSYTDSNQPQHF. Written as DNA, the CDR3 is TGTGCCAGCAGCTACACCGATAGCAATCAGCCCCAGCATTTT. The whole variable domain, filled in from reference TRBV2 and TRBJ1-5, reads EPEVTQTPSHQVTQMGQEVILRCVPISNHLYFYWYRQILGQKVEFLVSFYNNEISEKSEIFDDQFSVERPDGSNFTLKIRSTKLEDSAMYFCASSYTDSNQPQHFGDGTRLSIL.